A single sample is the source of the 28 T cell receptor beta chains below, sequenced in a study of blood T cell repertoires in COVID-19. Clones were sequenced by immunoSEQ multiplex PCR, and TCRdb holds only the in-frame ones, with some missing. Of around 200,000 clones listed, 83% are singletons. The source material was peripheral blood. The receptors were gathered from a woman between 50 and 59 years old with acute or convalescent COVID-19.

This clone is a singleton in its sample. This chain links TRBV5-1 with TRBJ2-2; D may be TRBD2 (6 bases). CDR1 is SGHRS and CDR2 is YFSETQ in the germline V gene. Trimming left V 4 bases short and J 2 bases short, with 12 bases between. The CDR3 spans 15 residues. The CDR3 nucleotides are TGCGCCAGCAGCGAGAGCGGGCCTAACACCGGGGAGCTGTTTTTT. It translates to CASSESGPNTGELFF.

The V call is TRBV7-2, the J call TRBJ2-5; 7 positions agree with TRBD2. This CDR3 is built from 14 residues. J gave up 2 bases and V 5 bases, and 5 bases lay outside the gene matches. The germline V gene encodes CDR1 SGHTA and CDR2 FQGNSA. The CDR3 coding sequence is TGTGCCAGCAGCCCTACTAGCGTACAAGAGACCCAGTACTTC. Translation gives CASSPTSVQETQYF.

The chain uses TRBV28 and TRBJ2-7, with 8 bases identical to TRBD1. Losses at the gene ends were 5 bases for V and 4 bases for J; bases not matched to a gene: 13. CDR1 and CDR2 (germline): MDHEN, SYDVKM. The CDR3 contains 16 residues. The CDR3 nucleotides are TGTGCCAGCAGTGGCGCAGGGGGCACTTATAGGTACGAGCAGTACTTC. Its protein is CASSGAGGTYRYEQYF.

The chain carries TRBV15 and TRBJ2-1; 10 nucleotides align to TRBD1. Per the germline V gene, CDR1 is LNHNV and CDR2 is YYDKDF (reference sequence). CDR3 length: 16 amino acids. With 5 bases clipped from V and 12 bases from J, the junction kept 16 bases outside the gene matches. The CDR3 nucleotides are TGTGCCACCAGCGGCCTCTCGGGACAGGGGAACATCCGGCAGTTCTTC. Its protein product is CATSGLSGQGNIRQFF.

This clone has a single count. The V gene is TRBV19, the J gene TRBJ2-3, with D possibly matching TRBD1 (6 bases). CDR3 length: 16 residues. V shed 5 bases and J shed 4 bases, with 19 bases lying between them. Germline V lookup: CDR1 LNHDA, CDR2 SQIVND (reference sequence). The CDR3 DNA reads TGTGCCAGTAGTCAAATCACAGGGTTTAAATCAGATACGCAGTATTTT. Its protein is CASSQITGFKSDTQYF.

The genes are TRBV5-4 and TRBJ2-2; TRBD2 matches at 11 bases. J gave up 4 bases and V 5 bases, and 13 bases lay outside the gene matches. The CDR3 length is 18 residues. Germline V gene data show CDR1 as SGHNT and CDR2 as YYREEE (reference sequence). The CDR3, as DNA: TGTGCCAGCAGAAACCTCCTAACTAGCGGGAGTAGCACCGGGGAGCTGTTTTTT. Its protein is CASRNLLTSGSSTGELFF.

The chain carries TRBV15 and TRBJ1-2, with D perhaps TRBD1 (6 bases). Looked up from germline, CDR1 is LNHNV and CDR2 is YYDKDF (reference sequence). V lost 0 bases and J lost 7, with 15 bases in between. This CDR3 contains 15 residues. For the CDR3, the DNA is TGTGCCACCAGCAGAGATCGGGGGGGGCGCGGTGGCTACACCTTC. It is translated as CATSRDRGGRGGYTF.

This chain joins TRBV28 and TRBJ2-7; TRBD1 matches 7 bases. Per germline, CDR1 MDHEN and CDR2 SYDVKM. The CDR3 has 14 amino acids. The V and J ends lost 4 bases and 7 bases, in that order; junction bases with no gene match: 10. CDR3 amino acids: CASSSPGGTWEQYF. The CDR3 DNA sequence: TGTGCCAGCAGTTCACCAGGGGGAACGTGGGAGCAGTACTTC.

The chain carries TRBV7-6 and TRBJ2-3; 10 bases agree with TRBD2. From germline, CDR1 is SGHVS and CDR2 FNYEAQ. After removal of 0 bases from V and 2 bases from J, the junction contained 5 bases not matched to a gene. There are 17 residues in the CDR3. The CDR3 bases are TGTGCCAGCAGCTTAGCGCTGGGGACTAGCGACACAGATACGCAGTATTTT. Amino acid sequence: CASSLALGTSDTDTQYF.

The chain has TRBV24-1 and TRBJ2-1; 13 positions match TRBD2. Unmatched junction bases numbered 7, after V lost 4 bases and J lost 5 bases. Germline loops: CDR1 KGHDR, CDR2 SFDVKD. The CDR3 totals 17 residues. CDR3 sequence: CATSDRSTSGRNNEQFF. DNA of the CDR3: TGTGCCACCAGTGACCGCTCGACTAGCGGGAGGAACAATGAGCAGTTCTTC.

For the CDR3, the DNA is TGTGCCAGCAGTCCGACGACAGGGAACACTGAAGCTTTCTTT. It codes for CASSPTTGNTEAFF. The chain joins TRBV25-1 to TRBJ1-1; D might be TRBD1 (6 bases). V gave up 5 bases and J gave up 1 base, with 11 bases separating them. The germline CDR1 and CDR2 sequences are MGHDK and SYGVNS. This CDR3 contains 14 residues.

This chain's CDR3 is CATSRERGTYEQYF. In DNA form, the CDR3 reads TGTGCCACCAGCAGAGAACGGGGAACCTACGAGCAGTACTTC. The rearrangement joins TRBV15 to TRBJ2-7, with TRBD2 as a possible D gene (5 bases). Trimming removed 0 bases from V and 2 bases from J, with 8 bases in between. The CDR3 contains 14 residues. Germline V gives CDR1 LNHNV, CDR2 YYDKDF (reference sequence).

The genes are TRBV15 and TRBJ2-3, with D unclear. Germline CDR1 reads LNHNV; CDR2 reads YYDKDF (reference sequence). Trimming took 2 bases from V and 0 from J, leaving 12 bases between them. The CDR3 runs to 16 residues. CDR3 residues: CATSRSIASSTDTQYF. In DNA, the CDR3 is TGTGCCACCAGCAGATCCATAGCTTCTAGCACAGATACGCAGTATTTT.

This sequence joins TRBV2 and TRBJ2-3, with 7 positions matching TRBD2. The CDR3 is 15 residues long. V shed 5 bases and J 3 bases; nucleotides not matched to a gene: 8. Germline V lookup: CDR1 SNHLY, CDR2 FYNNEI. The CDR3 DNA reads TGTGCCAGCAGTTTTGAGTCGGGAGGAACAGATACGCAGTATTTT. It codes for CASSFESGGTDTQYF. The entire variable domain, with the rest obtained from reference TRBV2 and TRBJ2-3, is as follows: EPEVTQTPSHQVTQMGQEVILRCVPISNHLYFYWYRQILGQKVEFLVSFYNNEISEKSEIFDDQFSVERPDGSNFTLKIRSTKLEDSAMYFCASSFESGGTDTQYFGPGTRLTVL.

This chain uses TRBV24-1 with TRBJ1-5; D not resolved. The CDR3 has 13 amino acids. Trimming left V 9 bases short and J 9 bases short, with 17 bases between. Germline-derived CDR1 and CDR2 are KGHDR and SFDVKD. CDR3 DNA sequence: TGTGCCACCGCCGGGGATGGGGTTACGCCCCAGCATTTT. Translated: CATAGDGVTPQHF.

The CDR3 coding sequence is TGTGCCAGCAGCCAAGGATCCACGAGCTCCTACGAGCAGTACTTC. Residues: CASSQGSTSSYEQYF. The chain is built from TRBV14 and TRBJ2-7; D is uncertain. The germline V gene encodes CDR1 SGHDN and CDR2 FVKESK. This CDR3 has 15 residues. V lost 1 base, J lost 0 bases, and 10 bases lay in between. The full variable domain, rest sourced from reference TRBV14 and TRBJ2-7, is EAGVTQFPSHSVIEKGQTVTLRCDPISGHDNLYWYRRVMGKEIKFLLHFVKESKQDESGMPNNRFLAERTGGTYSTLKVQPAELEDSGVYFCASSQGSTSSYEQYFGPGTRLTVT.

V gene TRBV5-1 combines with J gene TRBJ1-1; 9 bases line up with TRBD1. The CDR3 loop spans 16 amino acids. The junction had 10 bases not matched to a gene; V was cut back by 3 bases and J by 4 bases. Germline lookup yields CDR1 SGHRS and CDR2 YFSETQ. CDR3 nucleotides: TGCGCCAGCAGCTCTGTTGTAGACAGGGGGGCCACTGAAGCTTTCTTT. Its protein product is CASSSVVDRGATEAFF.

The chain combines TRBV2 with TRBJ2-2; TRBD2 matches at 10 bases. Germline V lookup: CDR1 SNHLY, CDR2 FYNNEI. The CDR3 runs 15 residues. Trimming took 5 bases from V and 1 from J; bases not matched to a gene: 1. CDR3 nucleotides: TGTGCCAGCAGTAGGACTAGCGGGAACACCGGGGAGCTGTTTTTT. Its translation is CASSRTSGNTGELFF.

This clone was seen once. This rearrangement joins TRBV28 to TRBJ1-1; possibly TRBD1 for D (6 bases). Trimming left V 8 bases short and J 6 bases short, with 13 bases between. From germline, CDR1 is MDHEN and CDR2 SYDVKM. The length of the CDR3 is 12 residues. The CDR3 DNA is TGTGCCAGCTCCACCACAGGGTCTGAAGCTTTCTTT. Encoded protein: CASSTTGSEAFF.

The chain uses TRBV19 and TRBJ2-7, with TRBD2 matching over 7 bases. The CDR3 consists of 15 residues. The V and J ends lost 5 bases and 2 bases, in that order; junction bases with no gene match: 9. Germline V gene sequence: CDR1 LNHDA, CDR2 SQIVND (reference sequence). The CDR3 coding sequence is TGTGCCAGTAGTTACCGCCGGGGGGATACCTACGAGCAGTACTTC. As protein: CASSYRRGDTYEQYF.

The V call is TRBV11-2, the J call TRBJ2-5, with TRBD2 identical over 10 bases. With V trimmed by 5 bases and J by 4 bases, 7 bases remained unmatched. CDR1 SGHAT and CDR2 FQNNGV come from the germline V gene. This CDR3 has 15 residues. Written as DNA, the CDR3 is TGTGCCAGCAGCCGGTCCCTAGCGGGAGTAGAGACCCAGTACTTC. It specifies CASSRSLAGVETQYF.

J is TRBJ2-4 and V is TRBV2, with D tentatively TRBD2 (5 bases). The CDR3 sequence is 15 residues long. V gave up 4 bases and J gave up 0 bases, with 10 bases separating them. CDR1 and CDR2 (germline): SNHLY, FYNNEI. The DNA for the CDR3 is TGTGCCAGCAGTGGACGGGATCTAGCCAAAAACATTCAGTACTTC. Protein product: CASSGRDLAKNIQYF.

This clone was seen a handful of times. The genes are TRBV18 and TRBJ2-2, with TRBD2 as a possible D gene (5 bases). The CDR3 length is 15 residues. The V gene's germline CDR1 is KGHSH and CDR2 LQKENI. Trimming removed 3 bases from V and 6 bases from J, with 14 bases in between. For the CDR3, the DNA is TGTGCCAGCTCACCTACTAGTAATCGCGCCGGGGAGCTGTTTTTT. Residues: CASSPTSNRAGELFF.

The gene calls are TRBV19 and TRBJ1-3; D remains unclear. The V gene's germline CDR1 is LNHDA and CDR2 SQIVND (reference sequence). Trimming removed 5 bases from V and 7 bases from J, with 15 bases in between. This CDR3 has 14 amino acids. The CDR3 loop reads CASSYSYDWNTIYF. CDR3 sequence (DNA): TGTGCCAGTAGTTACTCTTACGACTGGAACACCATATATTTT.

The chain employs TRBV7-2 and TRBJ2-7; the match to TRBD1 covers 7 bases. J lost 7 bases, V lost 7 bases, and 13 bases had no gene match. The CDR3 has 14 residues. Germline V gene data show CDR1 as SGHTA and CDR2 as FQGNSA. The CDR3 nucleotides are TGTGCCAGCACTTTGACAGGGACGCTTCGGGAGCAGTACTTC. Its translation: CASTLTGTLREQYF.

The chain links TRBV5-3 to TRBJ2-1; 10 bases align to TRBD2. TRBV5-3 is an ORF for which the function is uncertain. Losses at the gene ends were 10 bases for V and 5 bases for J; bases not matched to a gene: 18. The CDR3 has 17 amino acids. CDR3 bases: TGTGCCGCACCTCCGGGGCCCGGGACTAGCGAGGACAATGAGCAGTTCTTC. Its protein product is CAAPPGPGTSEDNEQFF.

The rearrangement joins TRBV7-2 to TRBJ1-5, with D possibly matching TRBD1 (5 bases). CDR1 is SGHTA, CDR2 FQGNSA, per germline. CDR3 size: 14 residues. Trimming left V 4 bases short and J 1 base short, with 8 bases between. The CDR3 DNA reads TGTGCCAGCAGCTGGGAGGGGAGCAATCAGCCCCAGCATTTT. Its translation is CASSWEGSNQPQHF. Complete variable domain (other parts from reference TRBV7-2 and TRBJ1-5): GAGVSQSPSNKVTEKGKDVELRCDPISGHTALYWYRQSLGQGLEFLIYFQGNSAPDKSGLPSDRFSAERTGGSVSTLTIQRTQQEDSAVYLCASSWEGSNQPQHFGDGTRLSIL.

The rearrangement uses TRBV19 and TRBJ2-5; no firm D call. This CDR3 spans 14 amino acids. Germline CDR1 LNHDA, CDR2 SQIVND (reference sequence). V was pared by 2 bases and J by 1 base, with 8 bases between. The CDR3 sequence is CASSIRHSQETQYF. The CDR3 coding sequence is TGTGCCAGTAGTATACGTCACAGCCAAGAGACCCAGTACTTC.